These 7 T cell receptor beta chains originate from one sample sequenced in a study of T cells after posttransplantation cyclophosphamide. The naive gate required viable CD3+CD4+ or CD3+CD8+ cells with CCR7+CD45RA+CD45RO-CD95-CD27+CD28+ phenotype. Generated by immunoSEQ multiplex PCR, the TCRdb table keeps only in-frame clones and is missing some. Of more than 30,000 clones in the sample, about 93% are singletons; the top ten hold 0.2% to 0.3%. What was sequenced was naive CD4+ T cells sorted from PBMCs. These receptors originate from a woman aged 60 to 75 in good health, CMV-negative, and a related stem cell transplant donor.

The chain recombines TRBV6-5 with TRBJ2-1, with a tentative D call TRBD1 (6 bases). From germline, CDR1 is MNHEY and CDR2 SVGAGI. This CDR3 comprises 14 residues. The V end lost 3 bases, the J end lost 8 bases, and 14 bases lay between the germline ends. The CDR3 sequence: CASSYKGQDHEQFF. CDR3 nucleotides: TGTGCCAGCAGTTATAAGGGACAAGACCATGAGCAGTTCTTC.

The chain couples TRBV30 to TRBJ2-3, with 9 bases identical to TRBD2. Losses at the gene ends were 3 bases for V and 5 bases for J; bases not matched to a gene: 6. Per the germline V gene, CDR1 is GTSNPN and CDR2 is SVGIG (reference sequence). The CDR3 spans 14 residues. CDR3 DNA sequence: TGTGCCTGGAGGGTTGGCGGGGGGGGAGATACGCAGTATTTT. Its protein product is CAWRVGGGGDTQYF.

The chain joins TRBV29-1 to TRBJ2-3, with 10 bases lining up with TRBD2. Germline assignment: CDR1 SQVTM and CDR2 ANQGSEA. This CDR3 is 16 amino acids long. With V trimmed by 3 bases and J by 2 bases, 8 bases remained unmatched. CDR3 sequence: CSVDGRLAGTTDTQYF. CDR3 nucleotide sequence: TGCAGCGTTGACGGTCGACTAGCGGGTACCACAGATACGCAGTATTTT.

The chain links TRBV2 to TRBJ1-2, with a possible D match to TRBD1 (5 bases). V shed 3 bases and J shed 6 bases, with 14 bases lying between them. Germline CDR1 reads SNHLY; CDR2 reads FYNNEI. CDR3 length equals 14 residues. In nucleotides, the CDR3 is TGTGCCAGCAGTGATTTTCCAGGGCCAAATGGCTACACCTTC. It encodes CASSDFPGPNGYTF.

V and J are TRBV30 and TRBJ1-3, with a weak D call TRBD1 (5 bases). CDR1 is GTSNPN, CDR2 SVGIG, per germline (reference sequence). The V end was cut by 2 bases, the J end by 4 bases, with 6 bases between. The CDR3 loop spans 12 amino acids. The CDR3 DNA sequence: TGTGCCTGGAGTCCAGGGGGAAACACCATATATTTT. Translation gives CAWSPGGNTIYF. Full variable domain (remainder filled in from reference TRBV30 and TRBJ1-3): SQTIHQWPATLVQPVGSPLSLECTVEGTSNPNLYWYRQAAGRGLQLLFYSVGIGQISSEVPQNLSASRPQDRQFILSSKKLLLSDSGFYLCAWSPGGNTIYFGEGSWLTVV.

The CDR3 is CASSPGQSMDTQYF. The CDR3 coding sequence is TGTGCCAGCAGTCCCGGACAGTCTATGGATACGCAGTATTTT. The gene calls are TRBV6-6 and TRBJ2-3, with D possibly TRBD1 on 6 matching bases. V was trimmed by 5 bases and J by 6 bases, leaving 15 bases between them. This CDR3 comprises 14 residues. The germline CDR1 and CDR2 sequences are MNHNY and SVGAGI (reference sequence).

The chain carries TRBV9 and TRBJ1-4, with a possible D match to TRBD1 (5 bases). V was cut by 3 bases and J by 7 bases, with 13 bases left in between. The CDR3 runs to 14 residues. Germline V gene sequence: CDR1 SGDLS, CDR2 YYNGEE. CDR3 nucleotides: TGTGCCAGCAGCGAGGGCCCGGGGGGTGAAAAACTGTTTTTT. Its protein product is CASSEGPGGEKLFF. The full variable domain, completed using reference TRBV9 and TRBJ1-4, is DSGVTQTPKHLITATGQRVTLRCSPRSGDLSVYWYQQSLDQGLQFLIQYYNGEERAKGNILERFSAQQFPDLHSELNLSSLELGDSALYFCASSEGPGGEKLFFGSGTQLSVL.